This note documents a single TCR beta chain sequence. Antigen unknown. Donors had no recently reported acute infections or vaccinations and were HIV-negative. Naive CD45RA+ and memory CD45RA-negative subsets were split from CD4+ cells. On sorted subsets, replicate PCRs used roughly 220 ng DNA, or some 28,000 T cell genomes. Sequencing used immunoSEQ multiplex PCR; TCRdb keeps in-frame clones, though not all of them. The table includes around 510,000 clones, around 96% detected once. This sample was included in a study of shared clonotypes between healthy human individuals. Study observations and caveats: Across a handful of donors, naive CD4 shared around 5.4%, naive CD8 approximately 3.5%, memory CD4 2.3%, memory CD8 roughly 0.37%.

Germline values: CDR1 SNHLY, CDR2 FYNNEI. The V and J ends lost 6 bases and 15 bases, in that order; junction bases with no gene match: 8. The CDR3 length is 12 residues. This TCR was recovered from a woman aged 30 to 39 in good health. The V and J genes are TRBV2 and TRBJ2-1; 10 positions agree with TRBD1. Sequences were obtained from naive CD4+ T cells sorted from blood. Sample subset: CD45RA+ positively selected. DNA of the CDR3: TGTGCCAGCAGAGACGACAGGGGGCGTCGGTTCTTC. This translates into CASRDDRGRRFF.